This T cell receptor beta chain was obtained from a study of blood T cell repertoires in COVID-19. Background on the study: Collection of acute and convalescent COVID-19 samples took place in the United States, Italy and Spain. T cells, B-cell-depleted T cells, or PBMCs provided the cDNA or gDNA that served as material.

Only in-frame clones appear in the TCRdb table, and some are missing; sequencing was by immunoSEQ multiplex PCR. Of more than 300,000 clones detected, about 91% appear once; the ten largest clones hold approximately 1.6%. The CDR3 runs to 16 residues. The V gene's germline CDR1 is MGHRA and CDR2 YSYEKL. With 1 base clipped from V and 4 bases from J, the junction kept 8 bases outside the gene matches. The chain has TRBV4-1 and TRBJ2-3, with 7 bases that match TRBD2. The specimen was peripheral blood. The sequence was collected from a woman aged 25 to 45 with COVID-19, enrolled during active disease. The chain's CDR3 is CASSQVPGGKADTQYF. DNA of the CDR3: TGCGCCAGCAGCCAAGTCCCCGGGGGGAAAGCAGATACGCAGTATTTT.